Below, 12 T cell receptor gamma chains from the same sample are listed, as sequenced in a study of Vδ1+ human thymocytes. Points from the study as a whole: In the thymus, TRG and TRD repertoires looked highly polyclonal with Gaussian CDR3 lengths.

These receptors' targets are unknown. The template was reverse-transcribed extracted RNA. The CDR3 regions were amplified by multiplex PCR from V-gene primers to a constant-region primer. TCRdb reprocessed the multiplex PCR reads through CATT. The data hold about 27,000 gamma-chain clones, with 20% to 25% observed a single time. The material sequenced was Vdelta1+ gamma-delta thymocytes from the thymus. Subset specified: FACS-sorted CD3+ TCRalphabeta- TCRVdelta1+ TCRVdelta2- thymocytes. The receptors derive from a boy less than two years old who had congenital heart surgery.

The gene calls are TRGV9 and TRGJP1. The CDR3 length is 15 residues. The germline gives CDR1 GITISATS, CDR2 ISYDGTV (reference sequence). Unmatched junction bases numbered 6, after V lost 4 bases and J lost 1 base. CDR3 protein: CALWDDCTTGWFKIF. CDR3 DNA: TGTGCCTTGTGGGACGATTGTACCACTGGTTGGTTCAAGATATTT.

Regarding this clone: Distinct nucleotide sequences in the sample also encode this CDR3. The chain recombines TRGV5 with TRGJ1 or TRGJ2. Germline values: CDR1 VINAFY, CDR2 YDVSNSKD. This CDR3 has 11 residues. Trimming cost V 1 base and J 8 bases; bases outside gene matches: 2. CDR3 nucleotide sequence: TGTGCCACCTGGGACAGACATAAGAAACTCTTT. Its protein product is CATWDRHKKLF.

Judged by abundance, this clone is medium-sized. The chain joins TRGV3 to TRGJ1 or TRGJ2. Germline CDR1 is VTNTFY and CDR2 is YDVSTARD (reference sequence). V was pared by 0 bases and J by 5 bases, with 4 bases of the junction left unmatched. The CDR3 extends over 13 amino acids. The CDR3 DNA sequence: TGTGCCACCTGGGACAGGCGGGATTATAAGAAACTCTTT. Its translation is CATWDRRDYKKLF.

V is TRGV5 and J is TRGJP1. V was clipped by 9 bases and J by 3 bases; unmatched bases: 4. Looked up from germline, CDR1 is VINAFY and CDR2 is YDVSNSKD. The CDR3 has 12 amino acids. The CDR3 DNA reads TGTGCCACCGGTCCCACTGGTTGGTTCAAGATATTT. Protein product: CATGPTGWFKIF.

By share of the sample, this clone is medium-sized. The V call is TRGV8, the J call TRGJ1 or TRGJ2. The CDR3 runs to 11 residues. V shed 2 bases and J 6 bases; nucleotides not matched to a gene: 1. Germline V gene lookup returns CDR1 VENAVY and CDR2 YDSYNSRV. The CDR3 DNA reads TGTGCCACCTGGGATACTTATAAGAAACTCTTT. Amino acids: CATWDTYKKLF.

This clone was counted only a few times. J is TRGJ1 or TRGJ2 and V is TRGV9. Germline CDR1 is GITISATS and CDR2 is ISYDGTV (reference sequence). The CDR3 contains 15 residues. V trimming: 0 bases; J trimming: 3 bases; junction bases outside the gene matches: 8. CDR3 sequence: CALWEVRLSYYKKLF. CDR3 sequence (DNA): TGTGCCTTGTGGGAGGTGCGGTTAAGTTATTATAAGAAACTCTTT.

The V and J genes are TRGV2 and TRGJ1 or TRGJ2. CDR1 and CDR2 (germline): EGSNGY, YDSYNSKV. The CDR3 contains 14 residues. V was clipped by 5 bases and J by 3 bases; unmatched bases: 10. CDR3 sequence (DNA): TGTGCCACCTGGGCCTCGGGGGGTTATTATAAGAAACTCTTT. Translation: CATWASGGYYKKLF.

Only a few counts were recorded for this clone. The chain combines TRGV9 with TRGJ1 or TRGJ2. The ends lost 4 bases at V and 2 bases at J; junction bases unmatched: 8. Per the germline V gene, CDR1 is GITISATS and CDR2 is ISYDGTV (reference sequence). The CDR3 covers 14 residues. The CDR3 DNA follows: TGTGCCTTGTGGGAAATCGGTTATTATTATAAGAAACTCTTT. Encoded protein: CALWEIGYYYKKLF.

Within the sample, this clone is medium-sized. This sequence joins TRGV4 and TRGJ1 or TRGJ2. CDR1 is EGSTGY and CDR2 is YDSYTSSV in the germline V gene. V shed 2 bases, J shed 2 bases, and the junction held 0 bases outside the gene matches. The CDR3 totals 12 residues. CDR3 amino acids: CATWDDYYKKLF. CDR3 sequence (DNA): TGTGCCACCTGGGATGATTATTATAAGAAACTCTTT.

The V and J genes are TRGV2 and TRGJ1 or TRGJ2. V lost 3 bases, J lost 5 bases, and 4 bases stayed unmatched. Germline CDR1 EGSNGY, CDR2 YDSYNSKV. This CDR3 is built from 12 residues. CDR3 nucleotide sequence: TGTGCCACCTGGGACATTAATTATAAGAAACTCTTT. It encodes CATWDINYKKLF.

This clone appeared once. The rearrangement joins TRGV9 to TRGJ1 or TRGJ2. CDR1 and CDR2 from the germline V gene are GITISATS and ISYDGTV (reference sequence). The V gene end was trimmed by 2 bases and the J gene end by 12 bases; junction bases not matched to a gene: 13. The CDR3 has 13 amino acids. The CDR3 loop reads CALWEAPGSGKLF. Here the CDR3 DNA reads TGTGCCTTGTGGGAGGCGCCCGGGAGTGGGAAACTCTTT.

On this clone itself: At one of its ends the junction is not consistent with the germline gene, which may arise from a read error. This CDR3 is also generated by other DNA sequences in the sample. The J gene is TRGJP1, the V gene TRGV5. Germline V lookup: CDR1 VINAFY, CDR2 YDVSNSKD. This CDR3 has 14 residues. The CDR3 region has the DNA TGTGCTACCTGGGACAGGCCGTCCGGTTGGTTCAAGATATTT. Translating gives CATWDRPSGWFKIF.